These 9 T cell receptor beta chains were sequenced from one sample in a study of cytomegalovirus exposure and HLA in healthy donors. The PCR ran on 60 Vbeta and 13 Jbeta primers. Clones were read by immunoSEQ multiplex PCR, and TCRdb kept only the in-frame ones, dropping some. This sample has 95,000 to 150,000 clones, with 10% found just once. Material: PBMCs. The receptors were gathered from a woman aged 18-35 years in good health and CMV-seropositive.

V is TRBV19 and J is TRBJ1-2; D is undetermined. The CDR3 runs to 16 residues. Germline V lookup: CDR1 LNHDA, CDR2 SQIVND (reference sequence). Trimming cost V 6 bases and J 10 bases, with 27 bases left between them. CDR3 region: CASSRLLAEAEADYTF. In DNA, the CDR3 is TGTGCCAGTAGCCGACTCCTAGCGGAGGCGGAGGCGGACTACACCTTC.

The chain uses TRBV7-6 and TRBJ1-2; 8 bases agree with TRBD1. Germline trimming cut 0 bases from V and 6 bases from J; bases unmatched to any gene: 9. CDR3 length equals 16 residues. Germline assignment: CDR1 SGHVS and CDR2 FNYEAQ. The CDR3 here is CASSLALGQDPNGYTF. The CDR3, as DNA: TGTGCCAGCAGCTTAGCATTGGGACAGGACCCCAATGGCTACACCTTC.

Notes on this clone: A read error may produce the germline difference seen at one junction end. The chain recombines TRBV5-1 with TRBJ2-2; a weak D match, TRBD1 (5 bases). The germline gives CDR1 SGHRS, CDR2 YFSETQ. The CDR3 consists of 13 residues. The CDR3, as DNA: TGCGGCAGCGAACAGGATAATACCGGGGAGCTGTTTTTT. It codes for CGSEQDNTGELFF.

This clone was counted a few times. This chain connects TRBV30 to TRBJ2-4; the D gene is possibly TRBD2 (5 bases). Per the germline V gene, CDR1 is GTSNPN and CDR2 is SVGIG (reference sequence). Trimming stripped 3 bases from V and 2 bases from J, with 14 bases between. CDR3 length equals 15 residues. The CDR3 DNA is TGTGCCTGGAGCCAAGATCCGGGGTCCAAAAACATTCAGTACTTC. This translates into CAWSQDPGSKNIQYF. The full variable domain, with the rest looked up from reference TRBV30 and TRBJ2-4, is SQTIHQWPATLVQPVGSPLSLECTVEGTSNPNLYWYRQAAGRGLQLLFYSVGIGQISSEVPQNLSASRPQDRQFILSSKKLLLSDSGFYLCAWSQDPGSKNIQYFGAGTRLSVL.

J is TRBJ2-3 and V is TRBV11-2; TRBD2 agrees at 7 bases. V gave up 3 bases and J gave up 0 bases; unmatched junction bases: 3. Germline CDR1 reads SGHAT; CDR2 reads FQNNGV. The CDR3 is 15 amino acids. The CDR3 protein is CASSFQAGSTDTQYF. CDR3 in DNA: TGTGCCAGCAGCTTCCAAGCGGGGAGCACAGATACGCAGTATTTT.

This clone was picked up a small number of times. V usage is TRBV7-8 and J usage is TRBJ1-2; a possible D gene is TRBD1 (5 bases). The CDR3 consists of 13 residues. Trimming shortened V by 1 base and J by 4 bases, and 7 bases separated the two germline ends. Per the germline V gene, CDR1 is SGHVS and CDR2 is FQNEAQ. The CDR3 DNA is TGTGCCAGCAGCTTAGGACAGACCTATGGCTACACCTTC. It is translated as CASSLGQTYGYTF.

This chain connects TRBV28 to TRBJ2-7; possible D gene TRBD2, 5 bases. This CDR3 is built from 12 residues. Trimming took off 6 bases at V and 3 bases at J, with 9 bases between the two ends. Germline V gene sequence: CDR1 MDHEN, CDR2 SYDVKM. CDR3 DNA sequence: TGTGCCAGCAGGGAAGGGAGCTACGAGCAGTACTTC. Protein: CASREGSYEQYF.

This clone was picked up a small number of times. The chain uses TRBV6-1 and TRBJ2-7, with TRBD2 matching 7 bases. This CDR3 region has 13 residues. With 7 bases clipped from V and 4 bases from J, the junction kept 7 bases outside the gene matches. CDR1 is MNHNS, CDR2 SASEGT, per germline. The CDR3 nucleotides are TGTGCCAGCATCAAAGGGAGGGGATACGAGCAGTACTTC. This sequence encodes CASIKGRGYEQYF.

This chain uses TRBV5-4 with TRBJ2-7; a possible D gene is TRBD2 (6 bases). Trimming shortened V by 0 bases and J by 2 bases, and 9 bases separated the two germline ends. Germline-derived CDR1 and CDR2 are SGHNT and YYREEE (reference sequence). This CDR3 is 14 amino acids long. This chain's CDR3 is CASSLVAAPYEQYF. CDR3 coding DNA: TGTGCCAGCAGCTTGGTAGCGGCACCCTACGAGCAGTACTTC.